This T cell receptor (beta chain) comes out of a study of graft-versus-host responses after intestinal transplantation (dated by TCRdb to the early 2020s). As for the study more broadly: Multivisceral, liver-intestinal, or isolated intestinal transplants were received by the recipients. Every recipient was given anti-thymocyte globulin induction, then maintenance tacrolimus and steroids for 2 to 3 years. Graft-versus-host and host-versus-graft alloreactive T cell clones were tracked in the graft, circulation and bone marrow after intestinal transplantation using bulk TCR-beta CDR3 sequencing. Alloreactive clones were identified by sequencing pre-transplant mixed lymphocyte reaction products and comparing them with unstimulated pre-transplant donor and recipient T cells. A cohort of fewer than 25 intestinal transplant recipients, including one retransplant, was enrolled, and 3 patients lacking pretransplant specimens were excluded. Donor T cell macrochimerism was defined as a peak of at least 4% donor T cells among recipient peripheral blood mononuclear cells. Instead of going to the commercial service, samples from a few later patients were sequenced in-house on an Illumina MiSeq and processed with MiXCR. The full study reports these points: In patients with donor T cell macrochimerism, the allografts had high GvH to HvG T cell clonal ratios. Early after transplant, peak levels of circulating GvH clones were associated with declines in HvG clones. GvH clones were detected in recipient bone marrow, and some appeared earlier in ileal mucosa or blood, consistent with an intestinal mucosal origin. Conclusions were limited by the relatively low number and heterogeneity of intestinal transplant patients.

The time point label, read with the paper, signifies: cells obtained before transplantation from donor or recipient. CD3+CD4+ and CD3+CD8+ populations were FACS-sorted from unstimulated pre-transplant donor and recipient cells taken from spleen or lymph nodes. The method was the immunoSEQ multiplex PCR assay. For most patients, genomic DNA was isolated with the Qiagen DNeasy Blood and Tissue Kit and sent frozen to Adaptive Biotechnologies for TCR sequencing. High-throughput TCR-beta CDR3 sequencing of genomic DNA from most patients was performed by Adaptive Biotechnologies. As for the original processing: TCR sequencing data were retrieved from Adaptive's ImmunoSEQ software for 18 patients, whereas three other patients were processed with MiXCR and VDJtools. To correct CD4 versus CD8 sorting errors, sequences present in both subsets at a frequency ratio below 5:1 were removed. Because the origin of CDR3 nucleotide sequences shared between donor and recipient could not be assigned, those sequences were removed. Alloreactive clones required at least 2-fold expansion over unstimulated cells and minimum CFSE-low frequency of 0.002% (template counts) or 0.001% (read counts). A clone was considered mappable if detected in the sequenced pre-transplant spleen, lymph node, or MLR CFSE-low populations of the donor or recipient. The cumulative frequency of alloreactive clones was calculated as a percentage of all sequences, weighted by copy number. TCRdb holds this immuneACCESS table with in-frame rearrangements only. Some clones are missing; in checked studies, unresolved V genes explain under half, and the rest has no known cause. V, J and clone size are those of that table, while D and trimming were read from the DNA. Across this sample there are about 39,000 clones, with 90% to 95% seen only once. Less than 0.25% of the sample is taken by the ten largest.

The CDR3 starts with the cysteine, ends with the phenylalanine, and has 15 residues. Only the CDR3 portion is preserved as DNA: 45 bases, with reading frame beginning at the first base. CDR1 MNHNY and CDR2 SVGAGI were looked up in the germline V gene (reference sequence). V lost 5 bases and J lost 1 base, and the count of bases not matched to a germline gene is 6. As to this clone: Its recognized antigen is unknown. No much larger clonotype is one base removed from it; base qualities were not supplied.

This receptor chain uses TRBV6-6 and TRBJ1-1; 8 bases in the middle match TRBD1. The receptor's source is a human donor who was the organ donor for an intestinal transplant. Specimen: unstimulated CD8+ T cells sorted from spleen or lymph node cells, collected before transplant. Here is the DNA: TGTGCCAGCAGTCGCACCGGGACAGGGAACACTGAAGCTTTCTTT. It codes for CASSRTGTGNTEAFF.